This T cell receptor (beta chain) was recorded in a study of low-dose radiotherapy and immunotherapy resistance in tumors. Study background: The study delivered 0.5 Gy per fraction every 2 weeks to Cohort 1, totaling 6.5 Gy. Ipilimumab 1 mg/kg every six weeks, together with nivolumab 240 mg every two weeks, was given intravenously to patients.

This CDR3 region has 13 residues. CDR1 SGHAT and CDR2 FQNNGV come from the germline V gene. Between the trimmed V and J ends, which lost 5 bases and 2 bases, there was a span of 7 bases. The time point was: after trial treatment. The treatment denotes: LDRT plus nivolumab, ipilimumab, low-dose cyclophosphamide and aspirin (RACIN trial). Treatment of the donors consisted of nivolumab and ipilimumab (plus aspirin, low-dose cyclophosphamide and low-dose radiotherapy). Gene-specific TRAV and TRBV primers were used for first-strand cDNA, covering alpha and beta chains. For amplifying TCRs, the PCR ran for around 20 cycles with Phusion, which was used together with a constant-region primer and the adapter on the V primers. It was by in vitro transcription that isolated mRNA was amplified. TCRdb processed the reads anew with MiXCR; each CDR3 protein has one entry. The data contain under 95,000 distinct CDR3 sequences, less than 20% of them seen just once; the ten biggest clones take up approximately 1.5%.

The chain combines TRBV11-2 with TRBJ1-3; no reliable D call. The receptor comes from a male donor with prostate cancer. Sequences were derived from PBMCs, sampled after low-dose radiotherapy plus immunotherapy. CDR3 residues: CASSVEAGNTIYF. The CDR3 DNA is TGTGCCAGCAGCGTCGAAGCTGGAAACACCATATATTTT.